The rows below give T cell receptor beta chains drawn from one sample of a study of T-cell memory formation after mild COVID-19. TCRdb re-called the 5' RACE reads with MiXCR, one entry per CDR3 protein. The sample includes about 310,000 distinct CDR3 sequences, approximately 15% of them seen just once. The specimen sequenced was PBMCs or a T cell subset sorted from them (not recorded which). The receptors here all came from a man younger than 35 who had mild COVID-19 (a few samples of this study predate the infection). Cell type and time point are not known. The CDR3 runs from the conserved cysteine through the conserved F or W.

j_gene	v_gene	CDR3aa
TRBJ1-5	TRBV6-1	CASSRTPYEPQHF
TRBJ2-7	TRBV9	CASSGLAGLYEQYF
TRBJ2-1	TRBV7-9	CASSFGAGVNEQFF
TRBJ2-7	TRBV20-1	CSARDRGRTYEQYF
TRBJ1-2	TRBV30	CAWRPMDRAYGYTF
TRBJ1-1	TRBV5-6	CASSLGIQAGNTEAFF
TRBJ1-1	TRBV5-1	CASSLHTGTGPEAFF
TRBJ1-6	TRBV7-9	CASSQPPGTARSPLHF
TRBJ1-2	TRBV9	CASSEQGIYGYTF
TRBJ1-3	TRBV7-2	CASSLGGFGNTIYF
TRBJ1-4	TRBV14	CASSQTSTIWASYEKLFF
TRBJ2-3	TRBV6-5	CASSRLYSGDTQYF
TRBJ1-5	TRBV6-2/TRBV6-3	CASSYRGASNQPQHF
TRBJ2-5	TRBV7-2	CASSLGQGKTQYF
TRBJ2-5	TRBV7-8	CASSLALPGLAGETQYF
TRBJ1-4	TRBV12-3/TRBV12-4	CASSEIGTANEKLFF
TRBJ2-4	TRBV29-1	CSVIRTESRNIQYF
TRBJ1-4	TRBV15	CATSRDLGWDEKLFF
TRBJ2-5	TRBV10-2	CARSDLQGTQETQYF
TRBJ1-4	TRBV7-6	CASSLVAGGFDEKLFF
TRBJ1-1	TRBV7-6	CASSSFRGNTEAFF
TRBJ2-2	TRBV2	CASSEQGVDTGELFF
TRBJ2-5	TRBV6-5	CASSRQGMRETQYF
TRBJ1-5	TRBV20-1	CSARDRVSQPQHF
TRBJ2-3	TRBV4-3	CASSPDFTDTQYF
TRBJ2-5	TRBV4-3	CASSQDPGLAGMGTQYF
TRBJ1-1	TRBV4-1	CASGDFRSAEAFF
TRBJ1-3	TRBV5-1	CASSLENTIYF
TRBJ1-5	TRBV6-1	CASSRDWDNQPQHF
TRBJ1-1	TRBV29-1	CSGRLLGTPAAFF
TRBJ2-3	TRBV19	CASSTGQPDTQYF
TRBJ1-1	TRBV29-1	CSARGHLVAFF
TRBJ2-5	TRBV7-6	CASSFRPGQLGETQYF
TRBJ2-3	TRBV12-3/TRBV12-4	CASSFAGGPPGTQYF
TRBJ2-7	TRBV12-3/TRBV12-4	CASSPRDRLDEQYF
TRBJ2-1	TRBV12-3/TRBV12-4	CASSLVAGNWNEQFF
TRBJ2-2	TRBV7-9	CASSSSLGQRLGELFF
TRBJ2-3	TRBV5-1	CASSFSRGGSASTDTQYF
TRBJ2-5	TRBV12-3/TRBV12-4	CASSTSGGITAQETQYF
TRBJ2-7	TRBV5-4	CASSLQNSLSYEQYF
TRBJ2-7	TRBV20-1	CSALGGDNPYEQYF
TRBJ2-2	TRBV5-6	CASSLGAALLNTGELFF
TRBJ2-7	TRBV5-4	CASSLGQDAEQYF
TRBJ2-1	TRBV7-3	CASSPTGAGEEQFF
TRBJ2-1	TRBV11-2	CASSLDRANEQFF
TRBJ1-2	TRBV12-3/TRBV12-4	CASSLGVLDYGYTF
TRBJ2-2	TRBV27	CASSFREGVGGNTGELFF
TRBJ2-2	TRBV6-5	CASSHDRGGAGELFF
TRBJ1-3	TRBV7-2	CASEGGSGNTIYF
TRBJ2-3	TRBV7-9	CASSSGTSGFRDTQYF
TRBJ2-5	TRBV12-2	CASRTSGTNQETQYF
TRBJ2-5	TRBV9	CASSVVGTGEETQYF
TRBJ1-2	TRBV27	CASSFAPGGDGYTF
TRBJ2-3	TRBV7-9	CASNNLVSPTSTDTQYF
TRBJ1-4	TRBV7-2	CASSLAGAGGEKLFF
TRBJ2-1	TRBV20-1	CIPGQVNYNEQFF
TRBJ1-5	TRBV6-6	CASSQDQGGNQPQHF
TRBJ1-2	TRBV15	CATSRGGLASQGYTF